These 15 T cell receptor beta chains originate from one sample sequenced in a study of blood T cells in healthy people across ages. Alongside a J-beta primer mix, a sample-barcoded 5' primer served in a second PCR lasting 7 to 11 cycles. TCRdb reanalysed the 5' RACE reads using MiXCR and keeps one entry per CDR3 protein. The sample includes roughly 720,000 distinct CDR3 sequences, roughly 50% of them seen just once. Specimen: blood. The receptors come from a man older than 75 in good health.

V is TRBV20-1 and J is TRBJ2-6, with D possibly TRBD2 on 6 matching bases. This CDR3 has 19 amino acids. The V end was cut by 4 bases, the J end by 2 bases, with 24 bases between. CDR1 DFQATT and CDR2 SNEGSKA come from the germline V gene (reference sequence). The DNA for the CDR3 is TGCAGTGCTACCGGGGCTCTCGGGGTTGGGACTCCTGGGGCCAACGTCCTGACTTTC. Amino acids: CSATGALGVGTPGANVLTF.

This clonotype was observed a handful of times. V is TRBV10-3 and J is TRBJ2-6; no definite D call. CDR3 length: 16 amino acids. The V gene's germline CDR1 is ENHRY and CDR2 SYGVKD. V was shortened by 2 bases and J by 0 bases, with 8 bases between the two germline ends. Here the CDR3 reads CAISEGRFSGANVLTF. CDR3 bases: TGTGCCATCAGTGAGGGCCGCTTCTCTGGGGCCAACGTCCTGACTTTC.

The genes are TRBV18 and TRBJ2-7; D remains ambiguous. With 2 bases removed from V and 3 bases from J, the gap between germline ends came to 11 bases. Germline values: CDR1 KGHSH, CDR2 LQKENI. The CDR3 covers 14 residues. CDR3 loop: CASSPGVSGYEQYF. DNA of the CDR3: TGTGCCAGCTCACCAGGGGTGTCAGGCTACGAGCAGTACTTC.

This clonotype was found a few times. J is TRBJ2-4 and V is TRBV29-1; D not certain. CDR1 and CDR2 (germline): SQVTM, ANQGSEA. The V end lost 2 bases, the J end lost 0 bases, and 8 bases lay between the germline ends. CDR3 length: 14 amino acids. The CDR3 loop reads CSVERILAKNIQYF. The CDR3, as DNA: TGCAGCGTTGAACGAATACTAGCCAAAAACATTCAGTACTTC. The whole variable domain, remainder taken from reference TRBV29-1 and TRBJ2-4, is SAVISQKPSRDICQRGTSLTIQCQVDSQVTMMFWYRQQPGQSLTLIATANQGSEATYESGFVIDKFPISRPNLTFSTLTVSNMSPEDSSIYLCSVERILAKNIQYFGAGTRLSVL.

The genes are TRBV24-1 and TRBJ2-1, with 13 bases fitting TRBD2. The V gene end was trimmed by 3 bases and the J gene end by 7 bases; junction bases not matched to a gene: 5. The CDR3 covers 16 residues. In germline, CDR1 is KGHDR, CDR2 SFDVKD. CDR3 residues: CATSDMGLAGLNEQFF. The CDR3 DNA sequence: TGTGCCACCAGTGATATGGGACTAGCGGGACTAAATGAGCAGTTCTTC.

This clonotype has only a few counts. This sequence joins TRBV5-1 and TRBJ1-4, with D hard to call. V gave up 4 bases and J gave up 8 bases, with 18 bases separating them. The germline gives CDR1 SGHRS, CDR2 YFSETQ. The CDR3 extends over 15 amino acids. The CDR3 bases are TGCGCCAGCAGCACAGCAGACCCCCGAAACGAAAAACTGTTTTTT. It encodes CASSTADPRNEKLFF.

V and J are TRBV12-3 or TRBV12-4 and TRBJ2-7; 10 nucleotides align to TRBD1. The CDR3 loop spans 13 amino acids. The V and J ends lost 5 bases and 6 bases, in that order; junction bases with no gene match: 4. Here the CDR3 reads CASSGTGATEQYF. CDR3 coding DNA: TGTGCCAGCAGTGGGACAGGGGCCACCGAGCAGTACTTC.

CDR3 region: CASSKAPLGGPKGTQYF. The CDR3 bases are TGTGCCAGCAGCAAAGCGCCTCTAGGAGGGCCAAAGGGGACCCAGTACTTC. The chain uses TRBV21-1 and TRBJ2-5; the D segment call TRBD2 is taken from the table without a DNA check. TRBV21-1 is labeled a pseudogene. There are 17 residues in the CDR3.

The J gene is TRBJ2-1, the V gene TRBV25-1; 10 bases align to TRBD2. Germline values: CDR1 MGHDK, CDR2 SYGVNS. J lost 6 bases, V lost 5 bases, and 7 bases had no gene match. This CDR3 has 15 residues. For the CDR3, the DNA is TGTGCCAGCAGTTCAAGCGGGAGGGCCCTCAATGAGCAGTTCTTC. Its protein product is CASSSSGRALNEQFF.

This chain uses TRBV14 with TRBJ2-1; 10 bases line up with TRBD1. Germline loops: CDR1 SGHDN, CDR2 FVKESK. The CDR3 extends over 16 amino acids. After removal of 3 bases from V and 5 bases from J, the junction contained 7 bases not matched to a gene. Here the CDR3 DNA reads TGTGCCAGCAGCCAGGTTGGGACAGGGGAAAACAATGAGCAGTTCTTC. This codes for CASSQVGTGENNEQFF.

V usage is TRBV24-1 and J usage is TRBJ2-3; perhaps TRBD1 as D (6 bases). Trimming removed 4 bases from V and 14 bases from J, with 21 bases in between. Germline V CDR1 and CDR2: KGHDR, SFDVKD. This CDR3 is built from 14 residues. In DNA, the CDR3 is TGTGCCACCAGTGACCGGGACACCCCCAGATACGCGTATTTT. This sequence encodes CATSDRDTPRYAYF.

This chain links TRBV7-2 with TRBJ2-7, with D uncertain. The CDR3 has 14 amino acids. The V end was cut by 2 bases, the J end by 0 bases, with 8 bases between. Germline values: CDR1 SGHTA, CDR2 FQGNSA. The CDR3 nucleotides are TGTGCCAGCAGCTTATATGCAAACTCCTACGAGCAGTACTTC. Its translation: CASSLYANSYEQYF.

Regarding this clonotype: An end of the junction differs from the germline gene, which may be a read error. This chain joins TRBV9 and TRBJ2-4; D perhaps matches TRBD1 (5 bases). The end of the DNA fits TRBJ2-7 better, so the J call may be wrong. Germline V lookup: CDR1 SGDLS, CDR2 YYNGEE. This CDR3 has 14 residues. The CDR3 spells CASGVAGHYYEQYF. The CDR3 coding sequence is TGTGCCAGCGGCGTAGCAGGGCATTACTACGAGCAGTACTTC.

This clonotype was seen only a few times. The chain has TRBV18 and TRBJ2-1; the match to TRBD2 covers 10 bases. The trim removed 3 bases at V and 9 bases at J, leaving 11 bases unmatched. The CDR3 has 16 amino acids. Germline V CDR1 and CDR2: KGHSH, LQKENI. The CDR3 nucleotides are TGTGCCAGCTCACCCCTGCTAGCGGGAGAGTTTAGTGAGCAGTTCTTC. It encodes CASSPLLAGEFSEQFF.

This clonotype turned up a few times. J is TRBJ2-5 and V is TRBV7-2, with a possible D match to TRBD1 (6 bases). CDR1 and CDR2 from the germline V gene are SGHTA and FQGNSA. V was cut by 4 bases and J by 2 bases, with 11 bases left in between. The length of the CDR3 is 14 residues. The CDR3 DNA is TGTGCCAGCAGCTCGCAGCAGGGGCAAGAGACCCAGTACTTC. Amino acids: CASSSQQGQETQYF.